This TCR beta chain was sequenced during a study of cytomegalovirus exposure and HLA in healthy donors. Points from the study as a whole: Earlier results showed most TCR beta V segments being productive about 90% or about 30% of the time. Among TCR beta chains of equal frequency, HLA-associated ones were more clonally expanded in a later analysis. A few chains tied to CMV proved CMV antigen-specific in vitro.

V trimming: 3 bases; J trimming: 1 base; junction bases outside the gene matches: 3. There are 16 residues in the CDR3. In germline, CDR1 is SGHTA, CDR2 FQGNSA. A word on this clone: Its antigen is unidentified.

60 Vbeta and 13 Jbeta primers were used in PCR. Sequenced by immunoSEQ multiplex PCR; TCRdb stores in-frame clones only, minus some. The sample lists under 45,000 clones; roughly two thirds were seen once. The TCR originated in a man aged 25 to 40 in good health and CMV-seronegative. V gene TRBV7-2 combines with J gene TRBJ1-4; 9 bases align to TRBD1. Material for sequencing was PBMCs. The DNA of the CDR3 is TGTGCCAGCAGCTTCCGACAGGGGGTAACTAATGAAAAACTGTTTTTT. Its protein is CASSFRQGVTNEKLFF.